This entry lists 3 T cell receptor beta chains sequenced from one sample in a study of radiation and T cells in renal cell carcinoma. Sequenced by immunoSEQ multiplex PCR; TCRdb stores in-frame clones only, minus some. The table lists under 30,000 clones, roughly half of them singletons, with roughly a fifth in the top ten. Treatment described: treatment-naive control, cytoreductive nephrectomy. Source: tumor tissue, taken from a patient whose treatment was nephrectomy without radiotherapy. The receptor source for this set is a human donor with renal cell carcinoma.

This clone has more than one count but fewer than ten. This rearrangement joins TRBV18 to TRBJ1-2; D unresolved. Germline V CDR1 and CDR2: KGHSH, LQKENI. Trimming removed 5 bases at V and 4 bases at J, with 5 bases between. This CDR3 has 11 residues. Here the CDR3 reads CASSERYGYTF. The DNA of the CDR3 is TGTGCCAGCTCAGAACGCTATGGCTACACCTTC. Together with reference TRBV18 and TRBJ1-2, the CDR3 gives the full variable domain: NAGVMQNPRHLVRRRGQEARLRCSPMKGHSHVYWYRQLPEEGLKFMVYLQKENIIDESGMPKERFSAEFPKEGPSILRIQQVVRGDSAAYFCASSERYGYTFGSGTRLTVV.

The chain is built from TRBV6-1 and TRBJ2-2; 9 bases fit TRBD2. The V segment lost 7 bases and the J segment 4 bases; nucleotides outside the gene matches: 4. This CDR3 is 14 amino acids long. The germline gives CDR1 MNHNS, CDR2 SASEGT. The CDR3 nucleotides are TGTGCCAGCATGCGGACTAGCGCCACCGGGGAGCTGTTTTTT. Protein product: CASMRTSATGELFF.

The genes are TRBV6-6 and TRBJ2-7; the D is unclear. Trimming removed 2 bases at V and 2 bases at J, with 7 bases between. In germline, CDR1 is MNHNY, CDR2 SVGAGI (reference sequence). The CDR3 covers 13 residues. The CDR3 DNA reads TGTGCCAGCAGTTACGGTCTGGCCTACGAGCAGTACTTC. Translating it yields CASSYGLAYEQYF.